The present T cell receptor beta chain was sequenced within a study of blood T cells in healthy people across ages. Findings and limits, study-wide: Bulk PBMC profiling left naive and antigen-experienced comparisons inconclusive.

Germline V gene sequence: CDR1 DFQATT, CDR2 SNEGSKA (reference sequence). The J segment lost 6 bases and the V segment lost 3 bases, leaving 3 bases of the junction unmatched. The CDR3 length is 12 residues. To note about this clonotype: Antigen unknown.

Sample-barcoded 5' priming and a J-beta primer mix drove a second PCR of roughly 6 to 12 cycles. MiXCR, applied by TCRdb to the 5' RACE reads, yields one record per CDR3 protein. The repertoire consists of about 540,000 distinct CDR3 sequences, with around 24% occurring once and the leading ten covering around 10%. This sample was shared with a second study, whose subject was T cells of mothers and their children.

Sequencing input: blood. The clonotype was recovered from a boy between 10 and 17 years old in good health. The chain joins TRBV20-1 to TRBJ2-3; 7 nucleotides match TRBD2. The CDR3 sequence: CSASGRRDTQYF. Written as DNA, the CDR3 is TGCAGTGCTAGCGGGAGGCGGGATACGCAGTATTTT.